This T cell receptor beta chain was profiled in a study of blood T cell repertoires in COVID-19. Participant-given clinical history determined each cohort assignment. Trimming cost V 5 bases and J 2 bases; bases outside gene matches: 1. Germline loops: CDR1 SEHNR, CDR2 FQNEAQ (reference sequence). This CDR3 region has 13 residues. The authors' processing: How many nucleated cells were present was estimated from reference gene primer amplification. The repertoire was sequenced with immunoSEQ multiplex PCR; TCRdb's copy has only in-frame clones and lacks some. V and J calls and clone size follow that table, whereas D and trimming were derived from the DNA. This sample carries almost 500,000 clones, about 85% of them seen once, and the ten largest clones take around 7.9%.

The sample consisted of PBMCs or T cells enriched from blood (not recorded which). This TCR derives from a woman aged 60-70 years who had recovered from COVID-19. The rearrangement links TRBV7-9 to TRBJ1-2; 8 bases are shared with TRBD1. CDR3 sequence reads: CASSDRGNYGYTF. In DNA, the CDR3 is TGTGCCAGCAGCGACAGGGGAAACTATGGCTACACCTTC.